The present TCR beta chain was sequenced within a study of T cells in Graves' hyperthyroidism and ophthalmopathy. In the study overall: Peripheral blood sampling occurred at initial diagnosis, before any treatment.

Fresh peripheral blood, 10 ml, was the source of the PBMCs. The V and J ends lost 4 bases and 2 bases, in that order; junction bases with no gene match: 12. Germline CDR1 reads LNHDA; CDR2 reads SQIVND (reference sequence). The CDR3 consists of 17 residues. General study points: Stable hyperthyroidism and ophthalmopathy were separated using 13 V-J signatures. Most thyroid-expanded clonotypes above 0.001 were also found in blood.

Only a few counts were recorded for this clonotype. Its antigen is still unknown. It was RNA transcripts that yielded the amplified TCR beta CDR3 regions. HTBI primers were used for first-round RT-PCR of the TCR CDR3. TCRdb recomputed calls from the multiplex PCR reads with MiXCR, one row per CDR3 protein. The sample contains 160,000 or so distinct CDR3 sequences, 8% to 9.5% of which appear only once. The source of this sequence is a woman under 30 with Graves' hyperthyroidism that later progressed to Graves' ophthalmopathy. This chain uses TRBV19 with TRBJ2-3; 7 bases agree with TRBD1. The sample taken for sequencing was blood. DNA of the CDR3: TGTGCCAGTAGTACCCCTCGGGACAGTGAAGACACAGATACGCAGTATTTT. This gives the protein CASSTPRDSEDTDTQYF. Based on the CDR3 plus reference TRBV19 and TRBJ2-3, the full variable domain is DGGITQSPKYLFRKEGQNVTLSCEQNLNHDAMYWYRQDPGQGLRLIYYSQIVNDFQKGDIAEGYSVSREKKESFPLTVTSAQKNPTAFYLCASSTPRDSEDTDTQYFGPGTRLTVL.